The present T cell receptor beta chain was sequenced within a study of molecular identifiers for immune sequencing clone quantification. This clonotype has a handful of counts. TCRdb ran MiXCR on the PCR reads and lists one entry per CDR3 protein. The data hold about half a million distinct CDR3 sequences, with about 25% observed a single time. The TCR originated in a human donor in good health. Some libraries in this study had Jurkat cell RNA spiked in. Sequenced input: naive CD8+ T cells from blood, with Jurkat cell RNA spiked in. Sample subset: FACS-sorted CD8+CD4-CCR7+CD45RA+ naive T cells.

The CDR3 protein is CASSLSGRGVSYEQYF. The CDR3 nucleotides read TGTGCCAGCAGTTTATCTGGCAGGGGGGTTTCCTACGAGCAGTACTTC. V gene TRBV27 combines with J gene TRBJ2-7; D is possibly TRBD1 (7 bases). The germline gives CDR1 MNHEY, CDR2 SMNVEV (reference sequence). V shed 0 bases and J shed 1 base, with 13 bases lying between them. This CDR3 has 16 amino acids.